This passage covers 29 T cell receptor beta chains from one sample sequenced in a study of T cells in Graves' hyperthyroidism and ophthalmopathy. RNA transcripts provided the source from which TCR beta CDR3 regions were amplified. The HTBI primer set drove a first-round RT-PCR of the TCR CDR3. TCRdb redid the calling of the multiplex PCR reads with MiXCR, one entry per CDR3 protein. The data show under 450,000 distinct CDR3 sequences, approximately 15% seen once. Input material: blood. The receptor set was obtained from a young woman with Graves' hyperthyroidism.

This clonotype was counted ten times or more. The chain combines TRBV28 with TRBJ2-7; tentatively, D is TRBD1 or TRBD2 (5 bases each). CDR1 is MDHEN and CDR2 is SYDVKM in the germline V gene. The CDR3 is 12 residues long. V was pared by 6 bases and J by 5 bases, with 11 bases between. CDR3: CASSNGGDEQYF. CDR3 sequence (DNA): TGTGCCAGCAGCAATGGGGGTGACGAGCAGTACTTC. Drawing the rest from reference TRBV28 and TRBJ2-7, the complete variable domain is DVKVTQSSRYLVKRTGEKVFLECVQDMDHENMFWYRQDPGLGLRLIYFSYDVKMKEKGDIPEGYSVSREKKERFSLILESASTNQTSMYLCASSNGGDEQYFGPGTRLTVT.

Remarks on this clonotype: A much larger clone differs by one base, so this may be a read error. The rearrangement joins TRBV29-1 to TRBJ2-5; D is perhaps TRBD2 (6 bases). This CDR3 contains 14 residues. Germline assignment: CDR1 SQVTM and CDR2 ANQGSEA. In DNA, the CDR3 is TGCGGCGTGGGAGCCGGCGGGACCCAAGAGACCCAGTACTTC. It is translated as CGVGAGGTQETQYF.

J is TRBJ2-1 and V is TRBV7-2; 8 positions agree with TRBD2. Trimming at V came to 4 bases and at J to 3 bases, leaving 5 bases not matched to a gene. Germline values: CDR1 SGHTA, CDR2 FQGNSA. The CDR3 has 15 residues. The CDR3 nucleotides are TGTGCCAGCAGCTCGAGCGGGGGCCTCTACAATGAGCAGTTCTTC. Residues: CASSSSGGLYNEQFF.

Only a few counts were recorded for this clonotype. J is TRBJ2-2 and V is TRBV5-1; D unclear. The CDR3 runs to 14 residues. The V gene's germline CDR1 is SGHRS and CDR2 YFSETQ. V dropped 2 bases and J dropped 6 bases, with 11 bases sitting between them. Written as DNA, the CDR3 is TGCGCCAGCAGCTTTTGGGATTCGCCCGGGGAGCTGTTTTTT. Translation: CASSFWDSPGELFF.

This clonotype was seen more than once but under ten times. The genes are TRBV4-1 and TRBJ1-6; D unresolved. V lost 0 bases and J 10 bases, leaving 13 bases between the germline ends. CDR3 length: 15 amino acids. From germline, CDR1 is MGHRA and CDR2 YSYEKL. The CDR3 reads CASSQEFGGSSPLHF. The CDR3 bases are TGCGCCAGCAGCCAAGAATTCGGAGGAAGCTCACCCCTCCACTTT.

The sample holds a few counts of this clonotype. CDR3 nucleotides: TGTGCCAGCAGTTTACCCAACCCCTACGAGCAGTACTTC. This encodes CASSLPNPYEQYF. This chain links TRBV6-1 with TRBJ2-7; D is undetermined. The CDR3 is 13 residues long. The V and J ends lost 5 bases and 2 bases respectively, with 10 bases between them. Germline CDR1 and CDR2: MNHNS and SASEGT.

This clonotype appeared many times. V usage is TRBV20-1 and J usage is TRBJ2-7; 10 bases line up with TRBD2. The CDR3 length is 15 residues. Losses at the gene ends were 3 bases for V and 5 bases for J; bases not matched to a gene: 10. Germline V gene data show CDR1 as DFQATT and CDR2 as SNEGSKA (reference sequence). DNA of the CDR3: TGCAGTGCTAGCTCCCTAGCGGGAGAAAGCGACGAGCAGTACTTC. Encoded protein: CSASSLAGESDEQYF.

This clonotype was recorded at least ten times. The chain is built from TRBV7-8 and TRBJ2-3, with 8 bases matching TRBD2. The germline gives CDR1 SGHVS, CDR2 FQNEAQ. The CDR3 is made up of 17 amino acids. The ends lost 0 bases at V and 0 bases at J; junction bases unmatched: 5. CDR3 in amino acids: CASSLAPGLVSTDTQYF. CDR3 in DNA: TGTGCCAGCAGCTTAGCGCCGGGACTAGTTAGCACAGATACGCAGTATTTT. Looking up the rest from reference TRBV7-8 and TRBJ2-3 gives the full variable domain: GAGVSQSPRYKVAKRGQDVALRCDPISGHVSLFWYQQALGQGPEFLTYFQNEAQLDKSGLPSDRFFAERPEGSVSTLKIQRTQQEDSAVYLCASSLAPGLVSTDTQYFGPGTRLTVL.

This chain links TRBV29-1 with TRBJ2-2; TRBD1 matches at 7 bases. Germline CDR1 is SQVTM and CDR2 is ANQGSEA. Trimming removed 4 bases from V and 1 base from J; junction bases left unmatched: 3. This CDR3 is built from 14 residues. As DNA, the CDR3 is TGCAGCGTTGCCCGGGACAGGAACACCGGGGAGCTGTTTTTT. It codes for CSVARDRNTGELFF.

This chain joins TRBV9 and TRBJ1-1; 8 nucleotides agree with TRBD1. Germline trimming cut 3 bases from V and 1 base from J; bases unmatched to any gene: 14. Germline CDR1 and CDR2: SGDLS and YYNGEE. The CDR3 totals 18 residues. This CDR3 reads CASSEPGQESKRNTEAFF. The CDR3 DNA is TGTGCCAGCAGCGAGCCGGGACAGGAATCAAAGCGGAACACTGAAGCTTTCTTT.

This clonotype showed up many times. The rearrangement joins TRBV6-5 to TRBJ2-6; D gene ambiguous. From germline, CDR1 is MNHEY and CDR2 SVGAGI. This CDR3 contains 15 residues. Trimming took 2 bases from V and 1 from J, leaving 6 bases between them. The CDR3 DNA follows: TGTGCCAGCAGTTACGCAGAATCTGGGGCCAACGTCCTGACTTTC. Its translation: CASSYAESGANVLTF.

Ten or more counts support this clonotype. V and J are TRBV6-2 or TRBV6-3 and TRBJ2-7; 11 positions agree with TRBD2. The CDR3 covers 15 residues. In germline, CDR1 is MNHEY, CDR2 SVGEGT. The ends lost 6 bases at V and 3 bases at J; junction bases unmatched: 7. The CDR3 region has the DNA TGTGCCAGCAGCAGCGCTAGCGGGAGGAACTACGAGCAGTACTTC. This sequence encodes CASSSASGRNYEQYF.

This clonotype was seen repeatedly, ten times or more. The CDR3 sequence: CASNVHLGTQYF. The CDR3, as DNA: TGTGCCAGCAACGTTCACTTAGGGACCCAGTACTTC. The chain joins TRBV12-3 or TRBV12-4 to TRBJ2-5; D unresolved. V dropped 7 bases and J dropped 7 bases, with 13 bases sitting between them. This CDR3 contains 12 residues.

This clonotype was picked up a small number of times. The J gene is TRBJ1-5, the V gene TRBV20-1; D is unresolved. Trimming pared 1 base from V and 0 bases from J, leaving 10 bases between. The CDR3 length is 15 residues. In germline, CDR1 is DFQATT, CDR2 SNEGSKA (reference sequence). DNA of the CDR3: TGCAGTGCTAGAGGCCAGGTCCTTAGCAATCAGCCCCAGCATTTT. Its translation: CSARGQVLSNQPQHF.

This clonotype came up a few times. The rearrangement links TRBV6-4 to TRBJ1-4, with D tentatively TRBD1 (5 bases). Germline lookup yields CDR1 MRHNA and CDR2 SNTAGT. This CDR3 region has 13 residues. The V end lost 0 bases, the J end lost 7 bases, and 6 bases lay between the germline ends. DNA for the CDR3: TGTGCCAGCAGTGACTCGAGGGGTGAAAAACTGTTTTTT. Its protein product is CASSDSRGEKLFF.

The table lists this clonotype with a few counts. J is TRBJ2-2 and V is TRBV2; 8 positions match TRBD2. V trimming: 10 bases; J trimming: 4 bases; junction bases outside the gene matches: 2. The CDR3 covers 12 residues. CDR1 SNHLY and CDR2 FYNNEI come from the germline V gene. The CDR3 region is CAISGGTGELFF. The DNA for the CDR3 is TGTGCCATAAGCGGGGGCACCGGGGAGCTGTTTTTT.

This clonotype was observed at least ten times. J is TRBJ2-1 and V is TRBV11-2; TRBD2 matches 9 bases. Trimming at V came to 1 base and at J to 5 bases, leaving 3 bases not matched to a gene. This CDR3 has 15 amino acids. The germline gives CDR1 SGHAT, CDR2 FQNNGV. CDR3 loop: CASSLVSGGNNEQFF. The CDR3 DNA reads TGTGCCAGCAGCTTAGTTAGCGGGGGCAACAATGAGCAGTTCTTC.

CDR3 residues: CASTESPGLHEKLFF. CDR3 sequence (DNA): TGTGCCAGTACCGAATCGCCAGGGTTGCATGAAAAACTGTTTTTT. The V gene is TRBV19, the J gene TRBJ1-4; D may be TRBD1 (5 bases). The CDR3 has 15 residues. Germline CDR1 LNHDA, CDR2 SQIVND (reference sequence). Deletions cut 7 bases from V and 6 bases from J, with 18 bases between. Full variable domain (outside the CDR3, taken from reference TRBV19 and TRBJ1-4): DGGITQSPKYLFRKEGQNVTLSCEQNLNHDAMYWYRQDPGQGLRLIYYSQIVNDFQKGDIAEGYSVSREKKESFPLTVTSAQKNPTAFYLCASTESPGLHEKLFFGSGTQLSVL.

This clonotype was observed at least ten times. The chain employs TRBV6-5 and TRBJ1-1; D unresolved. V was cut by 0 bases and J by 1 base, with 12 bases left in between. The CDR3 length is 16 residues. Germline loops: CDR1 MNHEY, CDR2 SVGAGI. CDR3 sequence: CASSYSNPGANTEAFF. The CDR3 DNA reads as TGTGCCAGCAGTTACTCGAACCCAGGCGCGAACACTGAAGCTTTCTTT.

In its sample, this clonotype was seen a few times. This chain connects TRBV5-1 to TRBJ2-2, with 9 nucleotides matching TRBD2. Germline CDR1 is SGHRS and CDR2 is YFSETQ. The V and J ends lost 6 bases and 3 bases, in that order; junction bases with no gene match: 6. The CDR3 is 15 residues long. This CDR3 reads CASKAGGRDTGELFF. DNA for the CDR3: TGCGCCAGCAAGGCGGGAGGGCGTGACACCGGGGAGCTGTTTTTT.

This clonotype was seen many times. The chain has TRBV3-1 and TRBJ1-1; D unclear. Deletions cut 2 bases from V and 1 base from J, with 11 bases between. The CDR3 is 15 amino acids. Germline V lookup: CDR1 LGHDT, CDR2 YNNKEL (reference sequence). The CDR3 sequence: CASSQYGQQNTEAFF. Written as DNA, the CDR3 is TGTGCCAGCAGCCAATATGGGCAGCAGAACACTGAAGCTTTCTTT. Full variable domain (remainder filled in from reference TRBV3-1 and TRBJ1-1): DTAVSQTPKYLVTQMGNDKSIKCEQNLGHDTMYWYKQDSKKFLKIMFSYNNKELIINETVPNRFSPKSPDKAHLNLHINSLELGDSAVYFCASSQYGQQNTEAFFGQGTRLTVV.

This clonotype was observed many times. In DNA, the CDR3 is TGTGCCAGCCGTTACTTCGACAGTGGCCCTGGGAATGAGCAGTTCTTC. Translation gives CASRYFDSGPGNEQFF. This chain connects TRBV27 to TRBJ2-1; D perhaps matches TRBD1 (5 bases). The CDR3 runs 16 residues. Germline V gene sequence: CDR1 MNHEY, CDR2 SMNVEV (reference sequence). Trimming took off 8 bases at V and 7 bases at J, with 24 bases between the two ends.

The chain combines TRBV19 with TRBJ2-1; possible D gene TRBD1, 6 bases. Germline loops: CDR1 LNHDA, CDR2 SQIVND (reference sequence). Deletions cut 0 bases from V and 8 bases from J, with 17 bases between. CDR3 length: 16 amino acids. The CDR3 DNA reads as TGTGCCAGTAGTATAGATGGCCAGGGGTTGATCGATGAGCAGTTCTTC. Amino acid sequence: CASSIDGQGLIDEQFF.

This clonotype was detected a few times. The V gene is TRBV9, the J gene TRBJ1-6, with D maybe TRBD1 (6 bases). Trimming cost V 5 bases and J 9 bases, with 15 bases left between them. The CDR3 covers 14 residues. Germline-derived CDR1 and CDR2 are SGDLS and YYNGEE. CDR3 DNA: TGTGCCAGCAGTTCCGGGAGGGGGGCTTCACCCCTCCACTTT. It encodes CASSSGRGASPLHF. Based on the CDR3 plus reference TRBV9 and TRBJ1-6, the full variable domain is DSGVTQTPKHLITATGQRVTLRCSPRSGDLSVYWYQQSLDQGLQFLIQYYNGEERAKGNILERFSAQQFPDLHSELNLSSLELGDSALYFCASSSGRGASPLHFGNGTRLTVT.

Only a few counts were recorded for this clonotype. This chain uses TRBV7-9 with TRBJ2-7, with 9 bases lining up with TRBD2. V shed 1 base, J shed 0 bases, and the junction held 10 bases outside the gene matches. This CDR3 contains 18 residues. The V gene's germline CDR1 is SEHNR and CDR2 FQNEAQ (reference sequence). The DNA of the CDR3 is TGTGCCAGCAGCTTAGGCGTCCTAGCGGGACTCACCTCCTACGAGCAGTACTTC. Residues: CASSLGVLAGLTSYEQYF. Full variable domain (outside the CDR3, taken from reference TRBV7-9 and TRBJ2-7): DTGVSQNPRHKITKRGQNVTFRCDPISEHNRLYWYRQTLGQGPEFLTYFQNEAQLEKSRLLSDRFSAERPKGSFSTLEIQRTEQGDSAMYLCASSLGVLAGLTSYEQYFGPGTRLTVT.

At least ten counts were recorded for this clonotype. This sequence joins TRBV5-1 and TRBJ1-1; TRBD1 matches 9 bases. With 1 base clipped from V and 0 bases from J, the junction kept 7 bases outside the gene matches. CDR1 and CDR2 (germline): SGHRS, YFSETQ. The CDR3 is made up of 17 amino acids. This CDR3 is CASSLPDRTGVNTEAFF. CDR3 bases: TGCGCCAGCAGCTTGCCCGATCGGACAGGGGTGAACACTGAAGCTTTCTTT. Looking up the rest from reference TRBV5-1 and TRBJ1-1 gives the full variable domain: KAGVTQTPRYLIKTRGQQVTLSCSPISGHRSVSWYQQTPGQGLQFLFEYFSETQRNKGNFPGRFSGRQFSNSRSEMNVSTLELGDSALYLCASSLPDRTGVNTEAFFGQGTRLTVV.

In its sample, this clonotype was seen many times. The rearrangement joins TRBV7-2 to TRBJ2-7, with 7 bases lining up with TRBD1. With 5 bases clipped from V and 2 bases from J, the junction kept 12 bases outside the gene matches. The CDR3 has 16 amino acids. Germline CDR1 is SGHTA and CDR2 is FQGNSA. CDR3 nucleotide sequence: TGTGCCAGCAGCCGCCCCCGGACAGGCGATACCTACGAGCAGTACTTC. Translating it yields CASSRPRTGDTYEQYF.

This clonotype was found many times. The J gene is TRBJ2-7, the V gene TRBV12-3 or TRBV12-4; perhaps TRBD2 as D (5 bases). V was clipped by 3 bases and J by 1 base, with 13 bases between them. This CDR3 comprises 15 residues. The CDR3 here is CASSLKGTGSYEQYF. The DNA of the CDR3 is TGTGCCAGCAGTTTGAAGGGTACGGGGTCCTACGAGCAGTACTTC.

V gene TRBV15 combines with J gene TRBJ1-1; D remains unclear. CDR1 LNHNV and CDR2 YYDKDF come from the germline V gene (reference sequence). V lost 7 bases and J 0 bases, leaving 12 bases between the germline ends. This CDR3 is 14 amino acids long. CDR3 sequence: CATTRTSLNTEAFF. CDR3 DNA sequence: TGTGCCACCACCAGGACCTCCCTGAACACTGAAGCTTTCTTT.